This TCR beta chain derives from a study of T cells after yellow fever vaccination. On the study more broadly: Those fractions that held only low numbers of cells were prepared using the SMART-Seq v4 Ultra Low Input RNA kit.

With V trimmed by 5 bases and J by 5 bases, 11 bases remained unmatched. The germline gives CDR1 DFQATT, CDR2 SNEGSKA (reference sequence). The CDR3 extends over 14 amino acids. There are a few counts of this clonotype. Its antigen is as yet unknown. Each CDR3 protein gets one entry after TCRdb re-called the 5' RACE reads with MiXCR. The sample lists roughly 260,000 distinct CDR3 sequences; 10% to 15% were seen once. Study-level findings and limits: The secondary response peaked faster, at day 5 versus 15, but was weaker. Booster sampling recovered most clones from primary vaccination (96% CD4, roughly 86% CD8).

The chain has TRBV20-1 and TRBJ2-7; the match to TRBD2 covers 8 bases. Sample: CD4+ T cells sorted from PBMCs, taken 45 days after the yellow fever booster vaccination. The clonotype originates from a man younger than 40 who received the YFV17D yellow fever vaccine. DNA of the CDR3: TGCAGTGCTCCTAAAGCGGGAGAACGGAACGAGCAGTACTTC. Its protein is CSAPKAGERNEQYF.